The 23 T cell receptor beta chains presented below share a single source sample, sequenced in a study of beta chain features in type 1 diabetes (dated by TCRdb to the late 2010s). The library was generated by the immunoSEQ multiplex PCR assay. The entire isolated RNA was reverse transcribed using the High Capacity cDNA Reverse Transcription Kit, and thus expressed TCRB transcripts were sequenced. As stored in TCRdb, this immuneACCESS dataset retains in-frame rearrangements with V and J assigned. A fraction of the clones does not appear; measured against another copy, unresolved V genes explain less than half of the discrepancy, and the remainder lacks a known reason. The table for this sample lists hundreds of thousands of clones; around a sixth of them were counted only once. The ten largest clones take up roughly 0.025% of the sample. The sequencing input was naive CD4+ T cells from blood. According to the study, the label for this sample's cell subset or site signals: true naive CD4+ T cells. Receptor source: a woman under 30 in good health.

This clone was counted between two and nine times. Distinct nucleotide sequences in the sample also encode this CDR3. The chain combines TRBV6-1 with TRBJ2-7; 13 bases map to TRBD2. The V gene end was trimmed by 0 bases and the J gene end by 4 bases; junction bases not matched to a gene: 3. Germline-derived CDR1 and CDR2 are MNHNS and SASEGT. This CDR3 spans 16 amino acids. The CDR3 region has the DNA TGTGCCAGCAGTGAAGCTCGACTAGCGGGAGGTTACGAGCAGTACTTC. Protein product: CASSEARLAGGYEQYF.

This clone was detected a few times. The CDR3 here is CASSLVDRLQETQYF. CDR3 DNA: TGTGCCAGCAGCTTGGTAGACAGACTACAAGAGACCCAGTACTTC. The V gene is TRBV5-6, the J gene TRBJ2-5; D possibly matches TRBD1 or TRBD2 (5 bases each). Trimming shortened V by 0 bases and J by 2 bases, and 11 bases separated the two germline ends. CDR1 is SGHDT, CDR2 YYEEEE, per germline. CDR3 length: 15 amino acids.

This clone was seen only a few times. The chain carries TRBV6-1 and TRBJ2-1; D call uncertain. This CDR3 is 15 amino acids long. The germline V and J ends were trimmed by 5 bases and 6 bases, with 17 bases remaining between them. Germline V gene lookup returns CDR1 MNHNS and CDR2 SASEGT. DNA for the CDR3: TGTGCCAGCAGTTTTTCCCCCCTATTTGGCAATGAGCAGTTCTTC. Translated, it gives CASSFSPLFGNEQFF.

The gene calls are TRBV10-3 and TRBJ2-5; 7 nucleotides align to TRBD1. CDR1 is ENHRY and CDR2 is SYGVKD in the germline V gene. V trimming: 6 bases; J trimming: 1 base; junction bases outside the gene matches: 2. The CDR3 is 13 residues long. CDR3 sequence (DNA): TGTGCCATCAGGGGGGACAGCCAAGAGACCCAGTACTTC. Translated: CAIRGDSQETQYF.

The rearrangement uses TRBV7-2 and TRBJ2-7, with D tentatively TRBD2 (6 bases). V lost 2 bases and J lost 0, with 8 bases in between. This CDR3 contains 14 residues. Germline CDR1 and CDR2: SGHTA and FQGNSA. CDR3 sequence (DNA): TGTGCCAGCAGCTTATGGCGGGACTCCTACGAGCAGTACTTC. Amino acids: CASSLWRDSYEQYF.

This chain joins TRBV15 and TRBJ2-7, with D possibly TRBD2 on 6 matching bases. The V and J ends lost 0 bases and 3 bases respectively, with 18 bases between them. CDR1 and CDR2 (germline): LNHNV, YYDKDF (reference sequence). CDR3 length equals 17 residues. The CDR3 region has the DNA TGTGCCACCAGCAGAGATTTATTGGAGGGAATGGTCTACGAGCAGTACTTC. Protein product: CATSRDLLEGMVYEQYF.

This clone has just a few counts. The chain combines TRBV5-1 with TRBJ2-3; 8 nucleotides align to TRBD1. This CDR3 is 17 amino acids long. V was pared by 0 bases and J by 6 bases, with 12 bases of the junction left unmatched. The V gene's germline CDR1 is SGHRS and CDR2 YFSETQ. The CDR3 DNA follows: TGCGCCAGCAGCTTGGGGTCCCGGGACAGGCACAGGGATACGCAGTATTTT. Its protein is CASSLGSRDRHRDTQYF.

This clone was detected only a few times. CDR3 coding DNA: TGTGCCAGCAGTGGGACAGGGGGTGATCAGCCCCAGCATTTT. Translating it yields CASSGTGGDQPQHF. J is TRBJ1-5 and V is TRBV2; the match to TRBD1 covers 10 bases. This CDR3 spans 14 amino acids. V lost 4 bases and J lost 5; bases outside the gene matches: 2. Per germline, CDR1 SNHLY and CDR2 FYNNEI.

This clone was detected a few times. This chain joins TRBV7-9 and TRBJ2-1, with D perhaps matching TRBD1 (6 bases). Germline CDR1 SEHNR, CDR2 FQNEAQ (reference sequence). The CDR3 consists of 18 residues. The V gene lost 5 bases and the J gene lost 7 bases, with 27 bases spanning the gap. CDR3 sequence: CASSDIITGTISKNEQFF. CDR3 nucleotide sequence: TGTGCCAGCAGCGACATAATTACCGGGACAATAAGCAAAAATGAGCAGTTCTTC. The variable domain in full, completed from reference TRBV7-9 and TRBJ2-1, reads DTGVSQNPRHKITKRGQNVTFRCDPISEHNRLYWYRQTLGQGPEFLTYFQNEAQLEKSRLLSDRFSAERPKGSFSTLEIQRTEQGDSAMYLCASSDIITGTISKNEQFFGPGTRLTVL.

This clone was counted only a few times. The V and J genes are TRBV2 and TRBJ1-1, with D unclear. Trimming cost V 5 bases and J 4 bases, with 11 bases left between them. The CDR3 contains 13 residues. CDR1 is SNHLY, CDR2 FYNNEI, per germline. The CDR3 sequence is CASSFGEATEAFF. As DNA, the CDR3 is TGTGCCAGCAGTTTTGGGGAAGCCACTGAAGCTTTCTTT.

This clone turned up a few times. The chain is built from TRBV28 and TRBJ2-1; 7 bases are a match to TRBD2. This CDR3 region has 17 residues. V lost 0 bases, J lost 8 bases, and 13 bases stayed unmatched. The germline gives CDR1 MDHEN, CDR2 SYDVKM. This CDR3 reads CASSLWASGHGTDEQFF. In DNA, the CDR3 is TGTGCCAGCAGTTTATGGGCTAGCGGTCATGGTACAGATGAGCAGTTCTTC.

The rearrangement links TRBV27 to TRBJ2-2; unclear D gene. The V and J ends lost 6 bases and 5 bases respectively, with 13 bases between them. The CDR3 covers 14 residues. Germline V gene data show CDR1 as MNHEY and CDR2 as SMNVEV (reference sequence). Here the CDR3 reads CASSPTQVTGELFF. The CDR3 nucleotides read TGTGCCAGCAGCCCTACGCAGGTGACCGGGGAGCTGTTTTTT.

This clone was recorded a few times. The chain links TRBV27 to TRBJ2-7; 13 nucleotides match TRBD2. Losses at the gene ends were 6 bases for V and 3 bases for J; bases not matched to a gene: 5. Germline V gene sequence: CDR1 MNHEY, CDR2 SMNVEV (reference sequence). The CDR3 covers 15 residues. The CDR3 DNA sequence: TGTGCCAGCAGGAGAGGGACTAGCGGGAACTACGAGCAGTACTTC. The encoded protein is CASRRGTSGNYEQYF.

The gene calls are TRBV6-5 and TRBJ2-7; 7 bases align to TRBD2. This CDR3 contains 16 residues. V was pared by 0 bases and J by 0 bases, with 5 bases of the junction left unmatched. CDR1 and CDR2 (germline): MNHEY, SVGAGI. The CDR3 region is CASSYSNSGPSYEQYF. The CDR3 coding sequence is TGTGCCAGCAGTTACTCGAATAGCGGGCCCTCCTACGAGCAGTACTTC.

The chain recombines TRBV6-5 with TRBJ2-5; no definite D call. This CDR3 comprises 14 residues. The ends were cut back, 0 bases at V and 2 bases at J, with 7 bases in the middle. The germline V gene has CDR1 MNHEY and CDR2 SVGAGI. The CDR3 DNA sequence: TGTGCCAGCAGTTACTCGGGCGTGCAAGAGACCCAGTACTTC. The encoded protein is CASSYSGVQETQYF.

This chain links TRBV5-1 with TRBJ1-1, with a possible D match to TRBD1 (5 bases). V shed 3 bases and J shed 4 bases, with 10 bases lying between them. The CDR3 spans 13 residues. Germline V gene data show CDR1 as SGHRS and CDR2 as YFSETQ. The CDR3 sequence: CASSWDPITEAFF. The CDR3 region has the DNA TGCGCCAGCAGCTGGGACCCCATCACTGAAGCTTTCTTT.

This clone was recorded a few times. This chain uses TRBV5-1 with TRBJ2-2; no firm D call. V lost 3 bases and J 5 bases, leaving 8 bases between the germline ends. The CDR3 loop spans 13 amino acids. Germline-derived CDR1 and CDR2 are SGHRS and YFSETQ. Here the CDR3 reads CASSSGDTGELFF. In DNA form, the CDR3 reads TGCGCCAGCAGCTCTGGAGATACCGGGGAGCTGTTTTTT.

V gene TRBV23-1 combines with J gene TRBJ2-5; D is unclear. TRBV23-1 is an open reading frame, and its role is uncertain. This CDR3 is built from 14 residues. Trimming removed 0 bases from V and 7 bases from J, with 12 bases in between. DNA of the CDR3: TGCGCCAGCAGTCAATCCGAACACCCCCGGACCCAGTACTTC. Residues: CASSQSEHPRTQYF.

The chain has TRBV5-6 and TRBJ2-5; 9 nucleotides agree with TRBD2. V was pared by 1 base and J by 5 bases, with 9 bases of the junction left unmatched. Germline V gene data show CDR1 as SGHDT and CDR2 as YYEEEE. The CDR3 is made up of 16 amino acids. The chain's CDR3 is CASSLFWGLAGETQYF. The CDR3 DNA reads as TGTGCCAGCAGCTTGTTCTGGGGACTAGCAGGGGAGACCCAGTACTTC.

The sample holds a few counts of this clone. The chain carries TRBV6-4 and TRBJ2-1; D possibly corresponds to TRBD1 (6 bases). Deletions cut 4 bases from V and 1 base from J, with 8 bases between. This CDR3 comprises 14 residues. Looked up from germline, CDR1 is MRHNA and CDR2 is SNTAGT. CDR3 sequence reads: CASSAGVSYNEQFF. As DNA, the CDR3 is TGTGCCAGCAGTGCAGGGGTGTCCTACAATGAGCAGTTCTTC.

This clone was observed a single time. The gene calls are TRBV9 and TRBJ2-1; perhaps TRBD2 as D (5 bases). This CDR3 has 16 amino acids. Germline V gives CDR1 SGDLS, CDR2 YYNGEE. Trimming removed 0 bases from V and 8 bases from J, with 18 bases in between. CDR3 bases: TGTGCCAGCAGCGTAGGAAGGGAGAGGGTGTACGATGAGCAGTTCTTC. Its protein product is CASSVGRERVYDEQFF.

In this sample, this clone turned up a few times. The chain carries TRBV10-3 and TRBJ2-5; 10 nucleotides match TRBD2. Germline V gene data show CDR1 as ENHRY and CDR2 as SYGVKD. The V gene end was trimmed by 10 bases and the J gene end by 5 bases; junction bases not matched to a gene: 7. The CDR3 loop spans 13 amino acids. CDR3 sequence reads: CATGLAAGETQYF. The CDR3 DNA sequence: TGTGCCACCGGACTAGCGGCCGGGGAGACCCAGTACTTC.

This clone has more than one count but fewer than ten. The V gene is TRBV19, the J gene TRBJ2-1; the D is unclear. V lost 8 bases, J lost 0 bases, and 17 bases lay in between. Germline-derived CDR1 and CDR2 are LNHDA and SQIVND (reference sequence). This CDR3 comprises 16 residues. CDR3 protein: CASLGLTASSYNEQFF. The DNA of the CDR3 is TGTGCCAGTCTCGGGTTGACGGCGAGCTCCTACAATGAGCAGTTCTTC.